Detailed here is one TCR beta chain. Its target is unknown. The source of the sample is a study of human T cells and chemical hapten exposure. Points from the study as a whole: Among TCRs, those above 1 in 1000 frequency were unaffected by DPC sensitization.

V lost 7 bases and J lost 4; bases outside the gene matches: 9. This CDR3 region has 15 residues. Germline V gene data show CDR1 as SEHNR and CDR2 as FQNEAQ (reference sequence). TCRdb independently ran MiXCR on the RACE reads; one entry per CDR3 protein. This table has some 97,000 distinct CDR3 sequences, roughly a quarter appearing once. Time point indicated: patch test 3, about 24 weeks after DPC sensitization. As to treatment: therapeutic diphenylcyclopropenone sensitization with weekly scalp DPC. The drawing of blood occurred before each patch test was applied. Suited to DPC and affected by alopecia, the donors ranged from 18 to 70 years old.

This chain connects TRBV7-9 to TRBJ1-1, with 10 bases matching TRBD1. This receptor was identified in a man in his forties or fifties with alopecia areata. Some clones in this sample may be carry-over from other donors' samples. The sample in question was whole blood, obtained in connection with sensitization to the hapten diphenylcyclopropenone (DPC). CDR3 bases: TGTGCCAGCAACCCTGGGACAGGGGTGCTCACTGAAGCTTTCTTT. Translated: CASNPGTGVLTEAFF.